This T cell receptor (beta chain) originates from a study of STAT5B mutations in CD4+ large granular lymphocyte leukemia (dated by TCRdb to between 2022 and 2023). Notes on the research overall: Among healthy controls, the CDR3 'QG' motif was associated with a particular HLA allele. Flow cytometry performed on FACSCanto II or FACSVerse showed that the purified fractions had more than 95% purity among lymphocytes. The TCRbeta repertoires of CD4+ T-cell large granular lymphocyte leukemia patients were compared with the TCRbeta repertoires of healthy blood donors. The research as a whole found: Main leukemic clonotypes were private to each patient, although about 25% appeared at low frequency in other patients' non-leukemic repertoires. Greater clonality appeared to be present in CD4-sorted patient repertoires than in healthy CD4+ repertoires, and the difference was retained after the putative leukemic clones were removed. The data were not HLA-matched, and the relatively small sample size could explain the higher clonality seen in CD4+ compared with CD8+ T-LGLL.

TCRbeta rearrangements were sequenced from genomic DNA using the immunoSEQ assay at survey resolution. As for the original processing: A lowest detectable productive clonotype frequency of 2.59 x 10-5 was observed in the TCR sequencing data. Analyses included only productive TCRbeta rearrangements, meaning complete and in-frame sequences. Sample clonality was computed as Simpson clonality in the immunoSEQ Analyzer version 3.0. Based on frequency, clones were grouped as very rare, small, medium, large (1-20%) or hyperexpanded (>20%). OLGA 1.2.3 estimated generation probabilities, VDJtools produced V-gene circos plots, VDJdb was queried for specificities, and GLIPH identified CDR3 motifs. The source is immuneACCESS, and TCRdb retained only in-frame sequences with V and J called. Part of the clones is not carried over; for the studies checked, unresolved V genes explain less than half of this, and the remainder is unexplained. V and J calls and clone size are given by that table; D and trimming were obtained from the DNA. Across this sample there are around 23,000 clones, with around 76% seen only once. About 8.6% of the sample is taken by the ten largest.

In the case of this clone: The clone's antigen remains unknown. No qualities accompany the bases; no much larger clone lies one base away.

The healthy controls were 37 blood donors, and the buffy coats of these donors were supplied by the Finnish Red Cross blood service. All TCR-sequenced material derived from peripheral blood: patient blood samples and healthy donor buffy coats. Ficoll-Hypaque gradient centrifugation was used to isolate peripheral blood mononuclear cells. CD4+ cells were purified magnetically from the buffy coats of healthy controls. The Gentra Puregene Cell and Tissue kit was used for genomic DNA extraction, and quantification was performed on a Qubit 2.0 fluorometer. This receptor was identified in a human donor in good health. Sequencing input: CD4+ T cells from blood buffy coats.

The sequence in DNA is TGCGCCAGCAACTCTAGGGCACCGGGGTATGATGAGCAGTTCTTC. Translation gives CASNSRAPGYDEQFF. This sequence uses TRBV10-2 and TRBJ2-1, and TRBD2 may be the D gene, going by 5 matching bases. The CDR3 holds 15 amino acids from the cysteine to the phenylalanine. Left in the record is the CDR3 DNA by itself, 45 bases read in frame from the first base. The junction carries 21 bases between V and J, which are trimmed by 7 bases and 8 bases respectively. Looking up the germline V gene yields CDR1 WSHSY and CDR2 SAAADI.